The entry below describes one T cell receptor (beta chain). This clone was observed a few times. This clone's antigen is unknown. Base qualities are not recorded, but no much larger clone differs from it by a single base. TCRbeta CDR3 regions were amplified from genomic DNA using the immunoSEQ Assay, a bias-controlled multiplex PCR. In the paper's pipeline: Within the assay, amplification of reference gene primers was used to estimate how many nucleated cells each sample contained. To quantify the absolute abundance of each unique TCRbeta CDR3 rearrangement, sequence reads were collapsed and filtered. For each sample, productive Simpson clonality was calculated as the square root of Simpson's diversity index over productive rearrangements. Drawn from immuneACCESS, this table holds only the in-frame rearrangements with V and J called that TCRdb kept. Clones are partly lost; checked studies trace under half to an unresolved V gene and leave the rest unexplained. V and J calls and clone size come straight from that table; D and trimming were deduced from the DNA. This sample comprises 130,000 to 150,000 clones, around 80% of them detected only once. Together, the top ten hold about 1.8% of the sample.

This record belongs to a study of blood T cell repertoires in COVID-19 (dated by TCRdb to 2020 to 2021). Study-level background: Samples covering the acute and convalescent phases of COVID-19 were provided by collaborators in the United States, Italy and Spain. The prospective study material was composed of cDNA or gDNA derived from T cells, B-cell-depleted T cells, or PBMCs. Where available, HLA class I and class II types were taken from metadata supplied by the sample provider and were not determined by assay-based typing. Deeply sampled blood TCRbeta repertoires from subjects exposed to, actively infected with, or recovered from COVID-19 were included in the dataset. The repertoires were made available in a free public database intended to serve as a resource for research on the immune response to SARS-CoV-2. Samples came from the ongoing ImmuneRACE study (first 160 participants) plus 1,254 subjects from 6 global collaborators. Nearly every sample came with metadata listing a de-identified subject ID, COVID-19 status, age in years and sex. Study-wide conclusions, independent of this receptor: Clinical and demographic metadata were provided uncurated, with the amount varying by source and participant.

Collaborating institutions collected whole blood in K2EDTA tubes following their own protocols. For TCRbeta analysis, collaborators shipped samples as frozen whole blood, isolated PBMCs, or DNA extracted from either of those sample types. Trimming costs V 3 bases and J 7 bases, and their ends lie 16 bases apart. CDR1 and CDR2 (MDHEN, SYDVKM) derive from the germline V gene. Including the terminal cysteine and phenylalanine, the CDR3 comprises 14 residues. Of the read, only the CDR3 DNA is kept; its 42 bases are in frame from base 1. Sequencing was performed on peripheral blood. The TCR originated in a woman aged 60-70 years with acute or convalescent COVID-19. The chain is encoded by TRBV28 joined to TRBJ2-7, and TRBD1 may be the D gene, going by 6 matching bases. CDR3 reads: CASSLSGQGREQYF. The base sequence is TGTGCCAGCAGTTTGAGTGGGCAGGGGCGAGAGCAGTACTTC.